Sequencing of this TCR beta chain was carried out in a study of blood T cells in healthy people across ages. Study-wide points: When set beside aged donors, long-lived donors presented more naive CD4+ cells and higher diversity.

CDR3 length: 13 amino acids. V was clipped by 7 bases and J by 9 bases, with 20 bases between them. The germline V gene encodes CDR1 SQVTM and CDR2 ANQGSEA. The donors, all healthy, were Caucasians living in Russia, aged roughly 6 to 100. This clonotype appeared a few times. Its matching antigen is unknown. With a J-beta primer mix and a sample-barcoded 5' primer, a second PCR ran roughly 6 to 11 cycles. Each sample provided no less than 2.5 million CDR3-containing paired-end reads. One entry per CDR3 protein results from TCRdb running MiXCR on the 5' RACE reads. The sample shows approximately 790,000 distinct CDR3 sequences, roughly 60% of them seen only once.

The chain recombines TRBV29-1 with TRBJ2-3, with D perhaps TRBD2 (5 bases). The sequence was collected from a young man in good health. Sequenced material: blood. The CDR3 sequence: CSATIASSRTQYF. The CDR3 DNA sequence: TGCAGCGCCACAATAGCTAGCTCACGGACGCAGTATTTT.